This TCR beta chain was captured in a study of siplizumab effects on memory and regulatory T cells. Across the whole study: Mixed lymphocyte reactions were performed as paired cultures containing siplizumab at around 1 ug/mL or no drug.

TCRdb keeps only in-frame clones here, not all; method: immunoSEQ multiplex PCR. The top ten hold about 15% of the sample, which has 5,000 to 7,500 clones, approximately 34% seen once. Cells of the mixed lymphocyte reaction were cocultured at 37 degrees C for over 5 days. Study-wide findings and caveats: Unstimulated naive T cells seemed to show more diversity than memory cells did, and they also seemed to be among the major contributors to the alloresponse. Most proliferating CD4+ or CD8+ clones, roughly 75-97%, had no naive or memory assignment. Sequences below about 10^-5 frequency were poorly captured, limiting mapping of alloreactive clones.

Concerning this clone: Its antigen is unknown.

V lost 6 bases and J lost 2, with 16 bases in between. The CDR3 totals 15 residues. Germline CDR1 reads SGHRS; CDR2 reads YFSETQ. The sequence was collected from a human donor in good health; the cells came from an allogeneic mixed lymphocyte reaction. This chain joins TRBV5-1 and TRBJ2-3, with D possibly matching TRBD2 (6 bases). The sequenced material came from CFSE-low (dividing) CD8+ T cells sorted from an allogeneic mixed lymphocyte reaction. This chain's CDR3 is CASTPWGDPTDTQYF. The CDR3 bases are TGCGCCAGCACCCCATGGGGGGATCCCACAGATACGCAGTATTTT. Together with reference TRBV5-1 and TRBJ2-3, the CDR3 gives the full variable domain: KAGVTQTPRYLIKTRGQQVTLSCSPISGHRSVSWYQQTPGQGLQFLFEYFSETQRNKGNFPGRFSGRQFSNSRSEMNVSTLELGDSALYLCASTPWGDPTDTQYFGPGTRLTVL.